The clone carrying this TCR beta chain is categorized as medium-sized (0.01 to 0.1%). The antigen remains undetermined. TCRdb re-called the reads with MiXCR, one entry per CDR3 protein. The sample lists 3,200 or so distinct CDR3 sequences; about 17% were seen once. This CDR3 contains 14 residues. Trimming shortened V by 0 bases and J by 11 bases, and 17 bases separated the two germline ends. Germline CDR1 is DFQATT and CDR2 is SNEGSKA (reference sequence). The data were obtained in a study of lung T cells in sarcoidosis with Löfgren's syndrome. Study findings and constraints: Multiple Löfgren's syndrome patients reportedly shared TRAV12-1 and TRBV2 CDR3 motifs. Löfgren's syndrome patients reportedly showed greatest TRAV12-1 and TRBV2 expansion versus controls.

Material for sequencing was CD4+ T cells from bronchoalveolar lavage. The TCR comes from a human donor with sarcoidosis (Löfgren's syndrome or another form), or a control subject (not recorded which). The chain combines TRBV20-1 with TRBJ1-5; perhaps TRBD1 as D (5 bases). CDR3 DNA: TGCAGTGCTAGAGATCGGCGGGGGTCACTTGCCCAGCATTTT. This sequence encodes CSARDRRGSLAQHF.